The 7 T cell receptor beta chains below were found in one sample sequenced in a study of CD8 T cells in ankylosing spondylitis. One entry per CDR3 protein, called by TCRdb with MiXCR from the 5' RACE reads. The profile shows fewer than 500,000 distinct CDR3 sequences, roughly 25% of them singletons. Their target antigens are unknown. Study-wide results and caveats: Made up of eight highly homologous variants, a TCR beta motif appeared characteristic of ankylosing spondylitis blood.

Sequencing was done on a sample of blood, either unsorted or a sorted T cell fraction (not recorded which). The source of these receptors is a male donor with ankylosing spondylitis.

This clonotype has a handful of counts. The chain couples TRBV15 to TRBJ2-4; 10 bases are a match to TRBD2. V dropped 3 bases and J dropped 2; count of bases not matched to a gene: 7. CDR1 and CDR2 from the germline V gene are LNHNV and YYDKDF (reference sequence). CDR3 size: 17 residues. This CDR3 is CATSSLAGVVTKNIQYF. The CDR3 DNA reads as TGTGCCACCAGCAGTCTAGCGGGGGTGGTAACCAAAAACATTCAGTACTTC.

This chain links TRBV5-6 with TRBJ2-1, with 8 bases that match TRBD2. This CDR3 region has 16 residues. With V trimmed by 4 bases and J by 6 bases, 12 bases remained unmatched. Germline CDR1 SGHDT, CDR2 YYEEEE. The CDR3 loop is CASSRPTSARGNEQFF. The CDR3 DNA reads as TGTGCCAGCAGCAGACCGACTAGCGCTAGGGGCAATGAGCAGTTCTTC. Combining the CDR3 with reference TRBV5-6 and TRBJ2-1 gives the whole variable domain DAGVTQSPTHLIKTRGQQVTLRCSPKSGHDTVSWYQQALGQGPQFIFQYYEEEERQRGNFPDRFSGHQFPNYSSELNVNALLLGDSALYLCASSRPTSARGNEQFFGPGTRLTVL.

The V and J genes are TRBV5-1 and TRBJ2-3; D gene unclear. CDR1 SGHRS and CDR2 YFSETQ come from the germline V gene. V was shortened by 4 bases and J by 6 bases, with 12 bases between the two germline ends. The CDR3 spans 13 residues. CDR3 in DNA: TGCGCCAGCAGCCGCGCCCCTCAGGATACGCAGTATTTT. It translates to CASSRAPQDTQYF.

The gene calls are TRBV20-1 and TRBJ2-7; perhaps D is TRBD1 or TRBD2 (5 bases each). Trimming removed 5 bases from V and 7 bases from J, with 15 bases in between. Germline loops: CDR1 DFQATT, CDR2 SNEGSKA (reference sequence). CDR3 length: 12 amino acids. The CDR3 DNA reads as TGCAGTGCTTTGGGACCAGGCAGTGAGCAGTACGTC. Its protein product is CSALGPGSEQYV.

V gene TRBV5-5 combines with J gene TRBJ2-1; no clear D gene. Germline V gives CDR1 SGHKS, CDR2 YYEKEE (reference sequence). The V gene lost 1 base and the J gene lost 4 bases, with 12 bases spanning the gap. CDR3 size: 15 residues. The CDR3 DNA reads TGTGCCAGCAGCTTGTGGGCCATAGGGTACAATGAGCAGTTCTTC. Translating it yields CASSLWAIGYNEQFF.

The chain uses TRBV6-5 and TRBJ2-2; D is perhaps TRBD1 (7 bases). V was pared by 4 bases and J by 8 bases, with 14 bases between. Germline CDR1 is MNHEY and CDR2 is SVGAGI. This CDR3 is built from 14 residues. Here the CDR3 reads CASSSIAGQGELFF. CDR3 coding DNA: TGTGCCAGCAGTTCTATCGCGGGACAGGGGGAGCTGTTTTTT.

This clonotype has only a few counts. The CDR3 coding sequence is TGTGCCAGCAGCTTAGCGGGGACGGATACCTACAATGAGCAGTTCTTC. Its protein is CASSLAGTDTYNEQFF. This rearrangement joins TRBV7-2 to TRBJ2-1; D possibly uses TRBD1 or TRBD2 (5 bases each). With 0 bases removed from V and 2 bases from J, the gap between germline ends came to 11 bases. This CDR3 region has 16 residues. CDR1 SGHTA and CDR2 FQGNSA come from the germline V gene. Based on the CDR3 plus reference TRBV7-2 and TRBJ2-1, the full variable domain is GAGVSQSPSNKVTEKGKDVELRCDPISGHTALYWYRQSLGQGLEFLIYFQGNSAPDKSGLPSDRFSAERTGGSVSTLTIQRTQQEDSAVYLCASSLAGTDTYNEQFFGPGTRLTVL.